These 25 T cell receptor beta chains were all obtained from the same sample, sequenced in a study of siplizumab effects on memory and regulatory T cells. Sequencing used immunoSEQ multiplex PCR; TCRdb keeps in-frame clones, though not all of them. This table holds 70,000 to 100,000 clones, roughly 96% found once. Sequenced: naive CD4+ T cells sorted from blood. Receptors originate from a human donor in good health.

This clone was detected only a few times. CDR3 DNA sequence: TGTGCCAGCAATCCCGGGACAGGGCCATCACCCCTCCACTTT. It translates to CASNPGTGPSPLHF. The chain combines TRBV2 with TRBJ1-6, with TRBD1 matching 9 bases. Germline-derived CDR1 and CDR2 are SNHLY and FYNNEI. The CDR3 runs 14 residues. After removal of 7 bases from V and 10 bases from J, the junction contained 8 bases not matched to a gene.

V gene TRBV25-1 combines with J gene TRBJ2-3, with D perhaps TRBD2 (6 bases). CDR1 is MGHDK, CDR2 SYGVNS, per germline. The CDR3 spans 14 residues. V lost 7 bases and J lost 1, with 12 bases in between. CDR3 protein: CASNTERGTDTQYF. Here the CDR3 DNA reads TGTGCCAGCAATACTGAGCGGGGCACAGATACGCAGTATTTT.

The chain has TRBV30 and TRBJ1-3; TRBD1 agrees at 9 bases. CDR3 length: 15 amino acids. After removal of 3 bases from V and 8 bases from J, the junction contained 11 bases not matched to a gene. Germline assignment: CDR1 GTSNPN and CDR2 SVGIG (reference sequence). Here the CDR3 reads CAWSPGTGNRDTIYF. The CDR3, as DNA: TGTGCCTGGAGCCCCGGGACAGGGAATCGGGACACCATATATTTT.

The chain couples TRBV13 to TRBJ1-2; D not certain. Looked up from germline, CDR1 is PRHDT and CDR2 is FYEKMQ (reference sequence). CDR3 size: 14 residues. Trimming cost V 0 bases and J 2 bases, with 7 bases left between them. CDR3 region: CASSLGGINYGYTF. CDR3 nucleotides: TGTGCCAGCAGCTTAGGTGGCATCAACTATGGCTACACCTTC.

This chain uses TRBV7-2 with TRBJ2-3, with 12 bases lining up with TRBD2. Germline V gene data show CDR1 as SGHTA and CDR2 as FQGNSA. Trimming cost V 5 bases and J 5 bases; bases outside gene matches: 8. The CDR3 consists of 16 residues. This CDR3 reads CASSPGTSGYGDTQYF. CDR3 DNA sequence: TGTGCCAGCAGCCCGGGGACTAGCGGGTACGGAGATACGCAGTATTTT. Using reference TRBV7-2 and TRBJ2-3 for the parts outside the CDR3, the full variable domain is GAGVSQSPSNKVTEKGKDVELRCDPISGHTALYWYRQSLGQGLEFLIYFQGNSAPDKSGLPSDRFSAERTGGSVSTLTIQRTQQEDSAVYLCASSPGTSGYGDTQYFGPGTRLTVL.

The chain has TRBV7-3 and TRBJ2-3; TRBD2 might be the D (6 bases). The V gene lost 2 bases and the J gene lost 3 bases, with 15 bases spanning the gap. This CDR3 has 16 residues. Germline V gives CDR1 SGHTA, CDR2 FQGTGA. CDR3 bases: TGTGCCAGCAGCTTATTGAGCGAGGGACTTACAGATACGCAGTATTTT. It specifies CASSLLSEGLTDTQYF.

The chain recombines TRBV10-3 with TRBJ1-2, with TRBD1 matching 10 bases. CDR3 size: 14 residues. Trimming at V came to 6 bases and at J to 2 bases, leaving 3 bases not matched to a gene. Germline loops: CDR1 ENHRY, CDR2 SYGVKD. The CDR3 region is CAIRPGQGNYGYTF. CDR3 nucleotides: TGTGCCATCAGACCGGGACAGGGGAACTATGGCTACACCTTC.

The rearrangement links TRBV7-9 to TRBJ2-7; D might be TRBD1 (6 bases). The V gene lost 1 base and the J gene lost 3 bases, with 16 bases spanning the gap. CDR3 length equals 16 residues. Per the germline V gene, CDR1 is SEHNR and CDR2 is FQNEAQ (reference sequence). CDR3 residues: CASSLVGGTRNYEQYF. Written as DNA, the CDR3 is TGTGCCAGCAGCTTAGTAGGGGGTACGAGGAACTACGAGCAGTACTTC.

The V and J genes are TRBV9 and TRBJ2-5; a possible D gene is TRBD2 (7 bases). The CDR3 loop spans 15 amino acids. CDR1 is SGDLS, CDR2 YYNGEE, per germline. Trimming took 0 bases from V and 5 from J, leaving 14 bases between them. For the CDR3, the DNA is TGTGCCAGCAGCGTAGCATCGGGGGGCTGGGAGACCCAGTACTTC. It encodes CASSVASGGWETQYF.

The chain couples TRBV6-6 to TRBJ2-2; unclear D gene. Germline V gene data show CDR1 as MNHNY and CDR2 as SVGAGI (reference sequence). V lost 5 bases and J lost 7, with 8 bases in between. This CDR3 has 12 amino acids. This CDR3 reads CASSPPSGELFF. Here the CDR3 DNA reads TGTGCCAGCAGTCCTCCAAGCGGGGAGCTGTTTTTT.

The chain uses TRBV15 and TRBJ2-5, with D perhaps matching TRBD1 (6 bases). Trimming pared 0 bases from V and 3 bases from J, leaving 17 bases between. Germline values: CDR1 LNHNV, CDR2 YYDKDF (reference sequence). There are 17 residues in the CDR3. The CDR3 DNA sequence: TGTGCCACCAGCAGAGATGGGAGTGTACAGGGCAAAGAGACCCAGTACTTC. Protein: CATSRDGSVQGKETQYF.

The chain couples TRBV27 to TRBJ2-3; D remains ambiguous. There are 13 residues in the CDR3. Trimming took 6 bases from V and 0 from J, leaving 7 bases between them. CDR1 is MNHEY, CDR2 SMNVEV, per germline (reference sequence). The CDR3 sequence is CASRWASTDTQYF. In DNA, the CDR3 is TGTGCCAGCAGATGGGCGAGCACAGATACGCAGTATTTT.

This chain links TRBV5-4 with TRBJ1-4, with 7 bases lining up with TRBD1. The CDR3 spans 13 residues. Germline V lookup: CDR1 SGHNT, CDR2 YYREEE (reference sequence). V lost 6 bases, J lost 5 bases, and 4 bases stayed unmatched. CDR3 coding DNA: TGTGCCAGCACCATGGGACAGAATGAAAAACTGTTTTTT. Residues: CASTMGQNEKLFF. Complete variable domain (other parts from reference TRBV5-4 and TRBJ1-4): ETGVTQSPTHLIKTRGQQVTLRCSSQSGHNTVSWYQQALGQGPQFIFQYYREEENGRGNFPPRFSGLQFPNYSSELNVNALELDDSALYLCASTMGQNEKLFFGSGTQLSVL.

This clone was counted a single time. The chain links TRBV6-1 to TRBJ2-7; 12 positions agree with TRBD2. The ends lost 10 bases at V and 1 base at J; junction bases unmatched: 5. Germline V gives CDR1 MNHNS, CDR2 SASEGT. The CDR3 length is 14 residues. CDR3 residues: CATSGLAGSYEQYF. The CDR3 DNA reads TGTGCCACCTCTGGACTAGCGGGGTCCTACGAGCAGTACTTC.

The chain employs TRBV9 and TRBJ2-5; D uncertain. V was trimmed by 0 bases and J by 5 bases, leaving 8 bases between them. Germline V gene sequence: CDR1 SGDLS, CDR2 YYNGEE. CDR3 size: 13 residues. The CDR3 is CASSVGLDETQYF. The CDR3 DNA is TGTGCCAGCAGCGTAGGCTTAGATGAGACCCAGTACTTC.

V is TRBV7-2 and J is TRBJ2-3, with D uncertain. V was shortened by 5 bases and J by 1 base, with 13 bases between the two germline ends. Germline V gene data show CDR1 as SGHTA and CDR2 as FQGNSA. This CDR3 has 15 residues. CDR3: CASSTPPGRTDTQYF. DNA for the CDR3: TGTGCCAGCAGCACCCCCCCTGGGCGCACAGATACGCAGTATTTT.

The J gene is TRBJ1-2, the V gene TRBV4-3; no reliable D call. The CDR3 has 15 residues. V dropped 0 bases and J dropped 9 bases, with 17 bases sitting between them. Looked up from germline, CDR1 is LGHNA and CDR2 is YSLEER. This CDR3 reads CASSQESRGYSSYTF. CDR3 coding DNA: TGCGCCAGCAGCCAAGAGTCTCGGGGTTATAGTAGCTACACCTTC.

The chain links TRBV18 to TRBJ2-2, with a weak D call TRBD1 (5 bases). Germline V gene data show CDR1 as KGHSH and CDR2 as LQKENI. CDR3 length: 18 amino acids. Trimming shortened V by 1 base and J by 7 bases, and 22 bases separated the two germline ends. As DNA, the CDR3 is TGTGCCAGCTCACCACTGTCGGCAGGGTCATTAGGCGGCGGGGAGCTGTTTTTT. As protein: CASSPLSAGSLGGGELFF.

This sequence joins TRBV7-2 and TRBJ1-6, with D hard to call. V was cut by 1 base and J by 9 bases, with 16 bases left in between. CDR3 size: 16 residues. CDR1 is SGHTA, CDR2 FQGNSA, per germline. The CDR3 nucleotides are TGTGCCAGCAGCTTAGATTCCGGGGTTATTGGTTCACCCCTCCACTTT. It is translated as CASSLDSGVIGSPLHF.

V and J are TRBV15 and TRBJ2-1, with 7 bases matching TRBD1. Germline loops: CDR1 LNHNV, CDR2 YYDKDF (reference sequence). This CDR3 comprises 17 residues. V shed 1 base, J shed 5 bases, and the junction held 11 bases outside the gene matches. CDR3 sequence reads: CATSRGSVGQGDNEQFF. CDR3 nucleotides: TGTGCCACCAGCAGAGGCTCGGTTGGCCAGGGGGACAATGAGCAGTTCTTC.

The chain joins TRBV4-1 to TRBJ2-1; TRBD2 agrees at 7 bases. The CDR3 contains 17 residues. V lost 0 bases to trimming and J lost 7 bases; unmatched junction nucleotides: 12. Germline V CDR1 and CDR2: MGHRA, YSYEKL. The CDR3 loop reads CASSQDGGEGPRNEQFF. CDR3 DNA: TGCGCCAGCAGCCAAGATGGGGGGGAGGGGCCTCGGAATGAGCAGTTCTTC.

V is TRBV7-3 and J is TRBJ1-1; D is uncertain. Trimming took 2 bases from V and 1 from J, leaving 8 bases between them. The CDR3 is 14 residues long. CDR1 is SGHTA and CDR2 is FQGTGA in the germline V gene. DNA for the CDR3: TGTGCCAGCAGCTTACTGGCAGGGAACACTGAAGCTTTCTTT. Protein sequence: CASSLLAGNTEAFF. Variable domain in full (rest from reference TRBV7-3 and TRBJ1-1): GAGVSQTPSNKVTEKGKYVELRCDPISGHTALYWYRQSLGQGPEFLIYFQGTGAADDSGLPNDRFFAVRPEGSVSTLKIQRTERGDSAVYLCASSLLAGNTEAFFGQGTRLTVV.

The rearrangement links TRBV7-2 to TRBJ1-1, with D possibly TRBD1 on 5 matching bases. V dropped 3 bases and J dropped 1 base, with 9 bases sitting between them. The CDR3 loop spans 14 amino acids. From germline, CDR1 is SGHTA and CDR2 FQGNSA. CDR3 DNA: TGTGCCAGCAGCTTCCAGGGCTCGAACACTGAAGCTTTCTTT. Protein sequence: CASSFQGSNTEAFF.

The CDR3 spells CASSEYGGNTEAFF. Here the CDR3 DNA reads TGTGCCAGCAGTGAATATGGGGGGAACACTGAAGCTTTCTTT. This sequence joins TRBV25-1 and TRBJ1-1, with D possibly TRBD1 on 5 matching bases. CDR3 length: 14 residues. Deletions cut 0 bases from V and 1 base from J, with 6 bases between. The germline V gene has CDR1 MGHDK and CDR2 SYGVNS.

The sample holds one count of this clone. V and J are TRBV7-6 and TRBJ1-2; D is undetermined. Looked up from germline, CDR1 is SGHVS and CDR2 is FNYEAQ. This CDR3 has 17 residues. V lost 0 bases to trimming and J lost 1 base, with 15 bases between them. The DNA for the CDR3 is TGTGCCAGCAGCTTAGCTGGTCCAGGTCGGCTTAACTATGGCTACACCTTC. Encoded protein: CASSLAGPGRLNYGYTF.